Listed below are T cell receptor beta chains from one sample, sequenced in a study of T and B cells in COVID-19 patients. TCRdb called the multiplex PCR reads again in MiXCR, with one record for every CDR3 protein. The table records 5,000 or so distinct CDR3 sequences, less than 20% of them present only once. The sample was blood. The receptors derive from a human donor who had recovered from COVID-19. CDR3s include the opening cysteine and the closing phenylalanine or tryptophan. The D gene is left open where the match is weak. Where a row states a size, it is once, few, many or the class of an expanded clone; other rows omit it.

cdr3_aa cdr3_nt d_call j_call clone_size v_call
CASRGGNGYTF TGTGCCAGCAGAGGGGGTAATGGCTACACCTTC NA TRBJ1-2 many TRBV12-3/TRBV12-4
CASRPGLAGLSSYEQYF TGTGCCAGCAGGCCTGGGTTAGCGGGCCTTTCCTCCTACGAGCAGTACTTC TRBD2 TRBJ2-7 few TRBV2
CASRPEPGRWGYTF TGTGCCAGCCGGCCTGAACCGGGCCGTTGGGGCTACACCTTC NA TRBJ1-2 few TRBV6-4
CASSANTGDTQYF TGTGCCAGCAGCGCCAACACAGGGGATACGCAGTATTTT NA TRBJ2-3 many TRBV7-9
CAWSGQGRLETQYF TGTGCCTGGAGTGGACAGGGGCGTCTAGAGACCCAGTACTTC TRBD1 TRBJ2-5 medium-sized TRBV30
CASSLAGRGQGTTGELFF TGTGCCAGCAGCTTAGCGGGGAGGGGACAGGGAACCACCGGGGAGCTGTTTTTT TRBD1 TRBJ2-2 medium-sized TRBV7-6
CASSRTENEKLFF TGTGCCAGCTCACGGACAGAGAATGAAAAACTGTTTTTT NA TRBJ1-4 medium-sized TRBV18
CSAPGLAGGGTDTQYF TGCAGTGCTCCCGGACTAGCGGGGGGAGGCACAGATACGCAGTATTTT TRBD2 TRBJ2-3 NA TRBV20-1
CASSLGSPWDQPQHF TGTGCCAGCAGTTTAGGCAGCCCCTGGGATCAGCCCCAGCATTTT NA TRBJ1-5 NA TRBV28
CSVVGVGQGRDTQYF TGCAGCGTTGTGGGGGTGGGACAGGGAAGGGATACGCAGTATTTT TRBD1 TRBJ2-3 once TRBV29-1
CASSPGGSNTEAFF TGTGCCAGCTCACCAGGGGGTTCCAACACTGAAGCTTTCTTT NA TRBJ1-1 many TRBV18
CASSQGLAVYNEQFF TGTGCCAGCAGTCAGGGACTAGCGGTCTACAATGAGCAGTTCTTC TRBD2 TRBJ2-1 medium-sized TRBV6-1
CASRDSKSYEQYF TGTGCCAGCCGGGACTCGAAATCCTACGAGCAGTACTTC NA TRBJ2-7 medium-sized TRBV6-6
CASSPGLAGGPDEQFF TGTGCCAGCAGCCCGGGACTAGCGGGGGGGCCCGATGAGCAGTTCTTC TRBD2 TRBJ2-1 NA TRBV7-9
CATSNGGRASDEQFF TGTGCCACCAGCAATGGCGGGAGGGCCAGTGATGAGCAGTTCTTC TRBD2 TRBJ2-1 medium-sized TRBV15
CATRDSAGTIYF TGTGCCACCAGGGACTCTGCGGGGACCATATATTTT NA TRBJ1-3 few TRBV24-1